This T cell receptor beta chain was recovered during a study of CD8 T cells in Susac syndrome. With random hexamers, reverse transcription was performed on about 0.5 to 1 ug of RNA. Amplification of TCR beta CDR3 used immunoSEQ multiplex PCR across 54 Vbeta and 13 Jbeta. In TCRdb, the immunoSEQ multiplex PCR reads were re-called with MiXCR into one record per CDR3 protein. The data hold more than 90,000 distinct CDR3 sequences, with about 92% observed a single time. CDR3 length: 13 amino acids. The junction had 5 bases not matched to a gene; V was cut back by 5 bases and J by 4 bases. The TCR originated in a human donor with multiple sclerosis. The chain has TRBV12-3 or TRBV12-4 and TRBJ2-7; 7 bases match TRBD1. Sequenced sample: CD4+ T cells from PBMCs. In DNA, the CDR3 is TGTGCCAGCAGTCGCGGACAGGCTTACGAGCAGTACTTC. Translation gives CASSRGQAYEQYF.